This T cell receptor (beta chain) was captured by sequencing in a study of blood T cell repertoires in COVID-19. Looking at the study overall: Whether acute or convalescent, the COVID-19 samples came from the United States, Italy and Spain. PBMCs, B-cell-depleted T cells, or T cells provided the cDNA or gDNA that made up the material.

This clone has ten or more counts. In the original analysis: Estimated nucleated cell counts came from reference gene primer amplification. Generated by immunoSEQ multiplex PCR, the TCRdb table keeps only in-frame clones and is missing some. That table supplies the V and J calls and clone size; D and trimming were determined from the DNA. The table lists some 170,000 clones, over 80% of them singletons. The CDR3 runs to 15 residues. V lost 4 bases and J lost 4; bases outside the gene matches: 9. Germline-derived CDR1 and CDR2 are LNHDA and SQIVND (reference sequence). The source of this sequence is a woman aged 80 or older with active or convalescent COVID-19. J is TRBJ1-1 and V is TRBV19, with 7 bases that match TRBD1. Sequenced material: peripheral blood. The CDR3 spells CASSRKTGSGTEAFF. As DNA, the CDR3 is TGTGCCAGTAGTAGAAAGACAGGGAGTGGCACTGAAGCTTTCTTT.